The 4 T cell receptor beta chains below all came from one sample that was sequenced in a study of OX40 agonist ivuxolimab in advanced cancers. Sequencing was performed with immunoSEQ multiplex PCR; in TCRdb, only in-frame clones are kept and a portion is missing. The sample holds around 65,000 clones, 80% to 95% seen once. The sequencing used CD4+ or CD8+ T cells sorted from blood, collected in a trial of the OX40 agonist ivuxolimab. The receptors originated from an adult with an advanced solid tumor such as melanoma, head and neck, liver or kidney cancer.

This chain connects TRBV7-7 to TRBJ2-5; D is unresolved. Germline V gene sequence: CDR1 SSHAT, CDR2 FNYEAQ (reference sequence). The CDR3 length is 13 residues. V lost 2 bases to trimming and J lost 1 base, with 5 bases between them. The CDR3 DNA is TGTGCCAGCAGCTTAAAAATCCAAGAGACCCAGTACTTC. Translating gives CASSLKIQETQYF.

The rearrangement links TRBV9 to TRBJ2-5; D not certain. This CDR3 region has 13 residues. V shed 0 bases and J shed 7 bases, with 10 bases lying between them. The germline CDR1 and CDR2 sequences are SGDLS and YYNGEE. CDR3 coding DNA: TGTGCCAGCAGCGTAGGAGAGGCAGCGACCCAGTACTTC. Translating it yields CASSVGEAATQYF. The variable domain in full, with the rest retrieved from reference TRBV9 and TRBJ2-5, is DSGVTQTPKHLITATGQRVTLRCSPRSGDLSVYWYQQSLDQGLQFLIQYYNGEERAKGNILERFSAQQFPDLHSELNLSSLELGDSALYFCASSVGEAATQYFGPGTRLLVL.

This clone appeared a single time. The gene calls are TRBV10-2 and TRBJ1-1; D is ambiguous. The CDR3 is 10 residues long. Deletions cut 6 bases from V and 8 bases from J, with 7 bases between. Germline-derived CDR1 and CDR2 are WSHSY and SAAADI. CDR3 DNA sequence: TGCGCCAGCAGGGGTGCCGAAGCTTTCTTT. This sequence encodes CASRGAEAFF.

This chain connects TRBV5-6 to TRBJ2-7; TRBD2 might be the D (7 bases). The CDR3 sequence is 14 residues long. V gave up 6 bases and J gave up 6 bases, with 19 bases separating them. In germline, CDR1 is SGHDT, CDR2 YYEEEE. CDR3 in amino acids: CASTGGLAALEQYF. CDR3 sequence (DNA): TGTGCCAGCACCGGGGGGCTAGCGGCCCTCGAGCAGTACTTC.